The 2 T cell receptor beta chains given below trace back to one sample, sequenced in a study of metastatic and nonmetastatic thyroid tumors. TCRdb reassembled clones from the PCR reads with MiXCR. Of about 38,000 clones listed, 25% to 30% are singletons. All patients were treatment-naive before thyroid surgery. Sequencing input: blood. All receptors come from a female donor with papillary thyroid cancer or a benign thyroid nodule (not recorded which). Some clones in this sample may be carry-over from other donors' samples.

V is TRBV5-1 and J is TRBJ2-7; 9 bases agree with TRBD2. This CDR3 contains 15 residues. The V gene's germline CDR1 is SGHRS and CDR2 YFSETQ. Trimming at V came to 1 base and at J to 2 bases, leaving 4 bases not matched to a gene. The CDR3 loop is CASSLLPSGTYEQYF. The DNA for the CDR3 is TGCGCCAGCAGCTTGCTTCCTAGCGGGACCTACGAGCAGTACTTC.

This clone was detected a few times. This could be a read error, since a much larger clone is one nucleotide away. V and J are TRBV5-1 and TRBJ2-7, with a weak D call TRBD1 (6 bases). The end of the DNA fits TRBJ2-5 better, so the J call may be wrong. CDR3 length: 14 amino acids. In germline, CDR1 is SGHRS, CDR2 YFSETQ. CDR3: CASSFQGSQETQYF. Here the CDR3 DNA reads TGCGCCAGCAGCTTCCAGGGGTCCCAAGAGACCCAGTACTTC.